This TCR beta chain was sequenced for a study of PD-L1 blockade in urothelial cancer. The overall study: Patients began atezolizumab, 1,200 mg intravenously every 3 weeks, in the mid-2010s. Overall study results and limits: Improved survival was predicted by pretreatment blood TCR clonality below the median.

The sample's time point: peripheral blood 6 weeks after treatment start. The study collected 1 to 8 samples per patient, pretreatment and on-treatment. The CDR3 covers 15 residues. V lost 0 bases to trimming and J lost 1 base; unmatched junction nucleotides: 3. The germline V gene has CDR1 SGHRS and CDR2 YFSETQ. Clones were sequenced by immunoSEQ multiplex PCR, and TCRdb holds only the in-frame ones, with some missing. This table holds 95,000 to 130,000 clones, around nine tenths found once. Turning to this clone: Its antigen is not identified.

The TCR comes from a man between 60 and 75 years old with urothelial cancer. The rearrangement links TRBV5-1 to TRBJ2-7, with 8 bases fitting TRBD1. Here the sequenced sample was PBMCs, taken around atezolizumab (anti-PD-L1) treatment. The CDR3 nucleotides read TGCGCCAGCAGCTTGGCCGGGACAGGATCCTACGAGCAGTACTTC. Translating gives CASSLAGTGSYEQYF. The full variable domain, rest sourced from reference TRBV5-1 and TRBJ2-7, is KAGVTQTPRYLIKTRGQQVTLSCSPISGHRSVSWYQQTPGQGLQFLFEYFSETQRNKGNFPGRFSGRQFSNSRSEMNVSTLELGDSALYLCASSLAGTGSYEQYFGPGTRLTVT.